Listed here are 21 T cell receptor beta chains from one sample, sequenced in a study of cytomegalovirus exposure and HLA in healthy donors. Vbeta (60) and Jbeta (13) primers were used in the PCR. This table comes from immunoSEQ multiplex PCR, and its TCRdb copy is limited to in-frame clones, with some not included. The top ten clones hold roughly 5% of a sample with approximately 150,000 clones, about four fifths of them seen once. The sample taken for sequencing was PBMCs. These receptor sequences come from a girl aged 10 to 17 in good health and CMV-seropositive.

The chain has TRBV10-2 and TRBJ2-7; 10 nucleotides line up with TRBD2. V was clipped by 2 bases and J by 3 bases; unmatched bases: 10. CDR3 length: 17 residues. Germline V gene sequence: CDR1 WSHSY, CDR2 SAAADI. DNA of the CDR3: TGCGCCAGCAGTGAGCGCTTGTTAGCGGGGGGCGGCTACGAGCAGTACTTC. It translates to CASSERLLAGGGYEQYF.

This clone was observed a single time. This sequence joins TRBV6-1 and TRBJ1-5; 7 bases map to TRBD1. This CDR3 spans 15 amino acids. Germline CDR1 MNHNS, CDR2 SASEGT. Trimming at V came to 3 bases and at J to 2 bases, leaving 4 bases not matched to a gene. As DNA, the CDR3 is TGTGCCAGCAGTGAGTCAGGGACAGGCAATCAGCCCCAGCATTTT. Translated: CASSESGTGNQPQHF.

The V gene is TRBV10-3, the J gene TRBJ1-1; possible D gene TRBD1, 6 bases. CDR1 is ENHRY and CDR2 is SYGVKD in the germline V gene. The CDR3 loop spans 13 amino acids. V shed 5 bases and J shed 1 base, with 8 bases lying between them. The CDR3 sequence is CAISQTGNTEAFF. The CDR3 nucleotides read TGTGCCATCAGTCAGACAGGGAACACTGAAGCTTTCTTT.

The J gene is TRBJ1-1, the V gene TRBV7-2, with a possible D match to TRBD1 (5 bases). This CDR3 has 15 residues. Trimming left V 2 bases short and J 4 bases short, with 14 bases between. Germline assignment: CDR1 SGHTA and CDR2 FQGNSA. CDR3 in amino acids: CASSLRQGGLTEAFF. The CDR3 nucleotides are TGTGCCAGCAGCTTACGTCAGGGAGGTCTCACTGAAGCTTTCTTT. Complete variable domain (other parts from reference TRBV7-2 and TRBJ1-1): GAGVSQSPSNKVTEKGKDVELRCDPISGHTALYWYRQSLGQGLEFLIYFQGNSAPDKSGLPSDRFSAERTGGSVSTLTIQRTQQEDSAVYLCASSLRQGGLTEAFFGQGTRLTVV.

The chain uses TRBV9 and TRBJ1-1; no clear D. In germline, CDR1 is SGDLS, CDR2 YYNGEE. The CDR3 spans 13 residues. V was clipped by 6 bases and J by 0 bases, with 9 bases between them. CDR3 residues: CASTEQVNTEAFF. DNA for the CDR3: TGTGCCAGCACAGAACAAGTGAACACTGAAGCTTTCTTT.

Only one count was recorded for this clone. This chain uses TRBV6-1 with TRBJ1-5; a weak D match, TRBD1 (5 bases). The CDR3 loop spans 12 amino acids. Germline CDR1 MNHNS, CDR2 SASEGT. The CDR3 sequence is CAGGDSNQPQHF. CDR3 in DNA: TGTGCGGGGGGGGATAGCAATCAGCCCCAGCATTTT.

With regard to this clone: One end of the junction fails to match germline, which may point to a read error. V is TRBV7-7 and J is TRBJ2-1, with D possibly being TRBD2 (5 bases). CDR1 and CDR2 from the germline V gene are SSHAT and FNYEAQ (reference sequence). This CDR3 is built from 20 residues. The CDR3 reads CASSLSPPTSGVGTYNEQFF. The CDR3 DNA reads TGTGCTAGCAGCTTAAGCCCTCCAACTTCCGGGGTCGGCACCTACAATGAGCAGTTCTTC.

The chain employs TRBV9 and TRBJ2-1, with a possible D match to TRBD1 (5 bases). The CDR3 runs to 15 residues. CDR1 and CDR2 (germline): SGDLS, YYNGEE. Deletions cut 1 base from V and 4 bases from J, with 12 bases between. The CDR3: CASSVRGMAYNEQFF. The CDR3 bases are TGTGCCAGCAGCGTAAGGGGCATGGCTTACAATGAGCAGTTCTTC. The variable domain in full, completed from reference TRBV9 and TRBJ2-1, reads DSGVTQTPKHLITATGQRVTLRCSPRSGDLSVYWYQQSLDQGLQFLIQYYNGEERAKGNILERFSAQQFPDLHSELNLSSLELGDSALYFCASSVRGMAYNEQFFGPGTRLTVL.

This rearrangement joins TRBV7-9 to TRBJ2-7, with D perhaps matching TRBD2 (6 bases). Trimming took 3 bases from V and 4 from J, leaving 10 bases between them. The CDR3 consists of 13 residues. The germline gives CDR1 SEHNR, CDR2 FQNEAQ (reference sequence). CDR3 DNA: TGTGCCAGCAGCTTCGCAGGGAGGTACGAGCAGTACTTC. It translates to CASSFAGRYEQYF. The full variable domain, completed using reference TRBV7-9 and TRBJ2-7, is DTGVSQNPRHKITKRGQNVTFRCDPISEHNRLYWYRQTLGQGPEFLTYFQNEAQLEKSRLLSDRFSAERPKGSFSTLEIQRTEQGDSAMYLCASSFAGRYEQYFGPGTRLTVT.

This chain uses TRBV11-3 with TRBJ1-1, with TRBD1 matching over 7 bases. Germline assignment: CDR1 SGHNT and CDR2 YENEEA. The V segment lost 6 bases and the J segment 2 bases; nucleotides outside the gene matches: 6. The length of the CDR3 is 14 residues. The CDR3: CASSRQGVNTEAFF. Here the CDR3 DNA reads TGTGCCAGCAGTCGACAGGGAGTTAACACTGAAGCTTTCTTT.

CDR3 sequence: CASSETGGDTGELFF. In nucleotides, the CDR3 is TGTGCCAGCAGTGAGACGGGGGGGGACACCGGGGAGCTGTTTTTT. The V call is TRBV2, the J call TRBJ2-2; TRBD2 matches 8 bases. Losses at the gene ends were 3 bases for V and 3 bases for J; bases not matched to a gene: 3. Looked up from germline, CDR1 is SNHLY and CDR2 is FYNNEI. The CDR3 covers 15 residues.

The chain couples TRBV4-1 to TRBJ2-1; 8 bases map to TRBD2. CDR3 length: 15 residues. Trimming took 2 bases from V and 6 from J; bases not matched to a gene: 6. Germline V gene sequence: CDR1 MGHRA, CDR2 YSYEKL. The CDR3 reads CASSQLSGAFNEQFF. CDR3 nucleotide sequence: TGCGCCAGCAGCCAACTTAGCGGGGCCTTCAATGAGCAGTTCTTC.

The CDR3 is CASSKTGRIITGELFF. The CDR3 DNA reads TGTGCCAGCAGTAAGACAGGGCGGATAATCACCGGGGAGCTGTTTTTT. This chain uses TRBV27 with TRBJ2-2; 7 bases fit TRBD1. The germline gives CDR1 MNHEY, CDR2 SMNVEV (reference sequence). The CDR3 consists of 16 residues. J gave up 4 bases and V 5 bases, and 10 bases lay outside the gene matches.

The sample holds one count of this clone. The rearrangement links TRBV11-2 to TRBJ1-4, with D uncertain. The CDR3 is made up of 15 amino acids. CDR1 is SGHAT, CDR2 FQNNGV, per germline. V was trimmed by 2 bases and J by 0 bases, leaving 7 bases between them. CDR3 DNA sequence: TGTGCCAGCAGCTTACGAGGTGCAACTAATGAAAAACTGTTTTTT. It translates to CASSLRGATNEKLFF.

The rearrangement links TRBV4-2 to TRBJ1-2, with TRBD1 as a possible D gene (6 bases). V lost 1 base, J lost 0 bases, and 9 bases lay in between. This CDR3 has 15 residues. Germline loops: CDR1 LGHNA, CDR2 YNFKEQ. The CDR3 loop reads CASSQGSGANYGYTF. The CDR3 coding sequence is TGTGCCAGCAGCCAAGGTTCAGGGGCTAACTATGGCTACACCTTC.

CDR3 sequence (DNA): TGTGCCAGTAACTTATTCCGGGACACCCATAACACTGAAGCTTTCTTT. It specifies CASNLFRDTHNTEAFF. This chain uses TRBV19 with TRBJ1-1; TRBD1 is a possible D gene (6 bases). The CDR3 is made up of 16 amino acids. Trimming shortened V by 7 bases and J by 2 bases, and 20 bases separated the two germline ends. Germline CDR1 LNHDA, CDR2 SQIVND (reference sequence).

The chain employs TRBV5-1 and TRBJ1-2, with 10 bases fitting TRBD1. The length of the CDR3 is 18 residues. Germline CDR1 reads SGHRS; CDR2 reads YFSETQ. V shed 0 bases, J shed 2 bases, and the junction held 10 bases outside the gene matches. The CDR3 sequence is CASSLALTGTGANYGYTF. As DNA, the CDR3 is TGCGCCAGCAGCTTGGCTTTAACCGGGACAGGGGCAAACTATGGCTACACCTTC.

This clone was counted between two and nine times. The chain joins TRBV9 to TRBJ2-6, with TRBD2 matching over 14 bases. The CDR3 is 20 residues long. After removal of 4 bases from V and 0 bases from J, the junction contained 9 bases not matched to a gene. The germline CDR1 and CDR2 sequences are SGDLS and YYNGEE. The CDR3 bases are TGTGCCAGCAGCCCCGGGACTAGCGGGGGCGACCACTCTGGGGCCAACGTCCTGACTTTC. This codes for CASSPGTSGGDHSGANVLTF. Together with reference TRBV9 and TRBJ2-6, the CDR3 gives the full variable domain: DSGVTQTPKHLITATGQRVTLRCSPRSGDLSVYWYQQSLDQGLQFLIQYYNGEERAKGNILERFSAQQFPDLHSELNLSSLELGDSALYFCASSPGTSGGDHSGANVLTFGAGSRLTVL.

CDR3 residues: CASSFRDLDTQYF. The CDR3 DNA is TGCGCCAGCAGCTTCCGGGACTTAGATACGCAGTATTTT. The rearrangement links TRBV5-1 to TRBJ2-3; TRBD2 might be the D (6 bases). CDR1 is SGHRS, CDR2 YFSETQ, per germline. The CDR3 spans 13 residues. Deletions cut 2 bases from V and 5 bases from J, with 9 bases between.

This chain uses TRBV7-2 with TRBJ1-6; 9 bases agree with TRBD1. Trimming at V came to 5 bases and at J to 9 bases, leaving 8 bases not matched to a gene. The CDR3 totals 15 residues. Looked up from germline, CDR1 is SGHTA and CDR2 is FQGNSA. The CDR3 protein is CASSLNRGPSSPLHF. CDR3 DNA sequence: TGTGCCAGCAGCCTCAACAGGGGGCCTAGTTCACCCCTCCACTTT.

The chain employs TRBV19 and TRBJ1-2, with 9 bases aligning to TRBD1. The V gene end was trimmed by 6 bases and the J gene end by 8 bases; junction bases not matched to a gene: 10. Germline CDR1 and CDR2: LNHDA and SQIVND (reference sequence). CDR3 length: 14 residues. CDR3 nucleotide sequence: TGTGCCAGTAGGGCAAAGACAGGGGGGACAGGCTACACCTTC. Its translation: CASRAKTGGTGYTF. Using reference TRBV19 and TRBJ1-2 for the parts outside the CDR3, the full variable domain is DGGITQSPKYLFRKEGQNVTLSCEQNLNHDAMYWYRQDPGQGLRLIYYSQIVNDFQKGDIAEGYSVSREKKESFPLTVTSAQKNPTAFYLCASRAKTGGTGYTFGSGTRLTVV.